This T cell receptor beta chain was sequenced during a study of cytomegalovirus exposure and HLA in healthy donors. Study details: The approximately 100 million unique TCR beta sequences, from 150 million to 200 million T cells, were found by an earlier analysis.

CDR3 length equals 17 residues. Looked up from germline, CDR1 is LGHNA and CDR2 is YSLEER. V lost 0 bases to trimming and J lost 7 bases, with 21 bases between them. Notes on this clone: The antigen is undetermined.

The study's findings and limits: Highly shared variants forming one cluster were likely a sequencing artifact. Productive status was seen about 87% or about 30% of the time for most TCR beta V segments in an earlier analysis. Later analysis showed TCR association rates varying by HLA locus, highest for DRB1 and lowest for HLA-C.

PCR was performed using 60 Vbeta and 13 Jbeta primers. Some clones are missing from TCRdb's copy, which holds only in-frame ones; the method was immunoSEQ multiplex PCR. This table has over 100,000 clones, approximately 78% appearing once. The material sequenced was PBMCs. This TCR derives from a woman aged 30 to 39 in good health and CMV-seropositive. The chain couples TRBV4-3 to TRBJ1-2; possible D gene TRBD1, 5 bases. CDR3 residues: CASSQEISATIGGGYTF. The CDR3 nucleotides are TGCGCCAGCAGCCAAGAAATCTCCGCTACCATCGGGGGTGGCTACACCTTC.